This TCR beta chain was recorded in a study of T cell responses to AZD1222 COVID-19 vaccine. TCRdb's table, derived via immunoSEQ multiplex PCR, lists solely in-frame clones and lacks some. This sample yields 100,000 to 150,000 clones, of which over 75% are seen a single time; 6.9% belongs to the top ten. J was trimmed by 8 bases and V by 6 bases; bases with no gene match: 9. Germline CDR1 is MDHEN and CDR2 is SYDVKM. The CDR3 covers 14 residues. Sequencing used peripheral blood, obtained on day 0 of AZD1222 vaccination. The source of this sequence is an adult in good health. This chain connects TRBV28 to TRBJ1-2, with 10 nucleotides matching TRBD1. CDR3 DNA sequence: TGTGCCAGCAGACTTCCGGGACAGGGGAGCGGCTACACCTTC. Translation: CASRLPGQGSGYTF.